Listed here are 6 T cell receptor beta chains from one sample, sequenced in a study of blood T cell repertoires in COVID-19. This table comes from immunoSEQ multiplex PCR, and its TCRdb copy is limited to in-frame clones, with some not included. The repertoire holds 70,000 or so clones, with roughly 85% as singletons. Sequenced: peripheral blood. These receptors all stem from a woman of 80 years or more with active or convalescent COVID-19.

The gene calls are TRBV9 and TRBJ2-3, with 9 bases lining up with TRBD1. V was clipped by 4 bases and J by 5 bases; unmatched bases: 8. Germline V lookup: CDR1 SGDLS, CDR2 YYNGEE. CDR3 length equals 15 residues. The CDR3: CASSPTGGQGDTQYF. The CDR3 coding sequence is TGTGCCAGCAGCCCGACGGGGGGACAGGGAGATACGCAGTATTTT.

This clone was detected once. The J gene is TRBJ1-4, the V gene TRBV14; D is perhaps TRBD1 (5 bases). This CDR3 has 15 amino acids. V was pared by 2 bases and J by 7 bases, with 14 bases between. The germline V gene encodes CDR1 SGHDN and CDR2 FVKESK. CDR3 nucleotide sequence: TGTGCCAGCAGCCAAATCGTAACAGGTGGTGAAAAACTGTTTTTT. Protein product: CASSQIVTGGEKLFF.

The J gene is TRBJ2-7, the V gene TRBV7-9; D remains ambiguous. Germline V lookup: CDR1 SEHNR, CDR2 FQNEAQ (reference sequence). The V and J ends lost 8 bases and 3 bases respectively, with 11 bases between them. This CDR3 has 12 amino acids. The CDR3 is CASASTYYEQYF. The CDR3 region has the DNA TGTGCCAGCGCGTCTACTTACTACGAGCAGTACTTC.

This rearrangement joins TRBV5-1 to TRBJ1-5; no reliable D call. Germline CDR1 is SGHRS and CDR2 is YFSETQ. The CDR3 has 13 residues. Trimming pared 2 bases from V and 3 bases from J, leaving 6 bases between. The CDR3 protein is CASSFSINQPQHF. DNA for the CDR3: TGCGCCAGCAGCTTTTCAATCAATCAGCCCCAGCATTTT.

J is TRBJ1-3 and V is TRBV9; 7 nucleotides align to TRBD1. Germline values: CDR1 SGDLS, CDR2 YYNGEE. The CDR3 is 14 residues long. The ends lost 3 bases at V and 2 bases at J; junction bases unmatched: 2. The CDR3 coding sequence is TGTGCCAGCAGCGAGACAGGGACTGGAAACACCATATATTTT. Amino acids: CASSETGTGNTIYF.

This chain links TRBV9 with TRBJ2-7; 8 bases are shared with TRBD2. After removal of 0 bases from V and 4 bases from J, the junction contained 9 bases not matched to a gene. In germline, CDR1 is SGDLS, CDR2 YYNGEE. The CDR3 length is 16 residues. The CDR3 sequence: CASSVERRGGYYEQYF. Written as DNA, the CDR3 is TGTGCCAGCAGCGTAGAGAGACGGGGGGGATATTACGAGCAGTACTTC.